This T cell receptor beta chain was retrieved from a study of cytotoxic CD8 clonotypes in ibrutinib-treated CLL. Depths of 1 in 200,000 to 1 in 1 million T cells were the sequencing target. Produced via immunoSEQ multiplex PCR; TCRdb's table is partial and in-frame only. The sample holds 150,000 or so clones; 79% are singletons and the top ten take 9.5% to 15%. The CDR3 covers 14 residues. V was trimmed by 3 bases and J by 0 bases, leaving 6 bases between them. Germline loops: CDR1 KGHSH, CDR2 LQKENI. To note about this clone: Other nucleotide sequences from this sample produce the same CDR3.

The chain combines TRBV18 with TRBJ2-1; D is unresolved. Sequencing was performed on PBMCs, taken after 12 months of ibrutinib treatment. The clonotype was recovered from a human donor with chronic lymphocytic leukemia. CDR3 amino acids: CASSPPSSYNEQFF. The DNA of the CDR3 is TGTGCCAGCTCACCCCCCAGCTCCTACAATGAGCAGTTCTTC.